One sample yielded the 7 T cell receptor beta chains listed below, sequenced in a study of cytomegalovirus exposure and HLA in healthy donors. 60 Vbeta and 13 Jbeta primers were used in PCR. Measured with immunoSEQ multiplex PCR; TCRdb has only the in-frame clones, and not every one. The repertoire holds 170,000 or so clones, almost 85% seen once, with 0.35% to 0.4% in the top ten. The sequencing input was PBMCs. These receptors all come from a boy aged 2 to 10 in good health and CMV-seronegative.

The chain has TRBV15 and TRBJ2-7; 9 bases agree with TRBD2. The J segment lost 6 bases and the V segment lost 0 bases, leaving 3 bases of the junction unmatched. CDR3 length equals 14 residues. Per the germline V gene, CDR1 is LNHNV and CDR2 is YYDKDF (reference sequence). CDR3 in DNA: TGTGCCACCAGCAGAGAGGGACTAGCAGGCGAGCAGTACTTC. Its protein is CATSREGLAGEQYF.

The rearrangement joins TRBV7-9 to TRBJ2-1; 13 bases are a match to TRBD2. This CDR3 has 16 amino acids. V gave up 5 bases and J gave up 7 bases; unmatched junction bases: 8. Looked up from germline, CDR1 is SEHNR and CDR2 is FQNEAQ (reference sequence). This CDR3 is CASSALAGGPRNEQFF. The CDR3 DNA reads as TGTGCCAGCAGCGCACTAGCGGGAGGGCCTCGGAATGAGCAGTTCTTC.

Only one count was recorded for this clone. The chain recombines TRBV2 with TRBJ1-2, with a possible D match to TRBD1 (5 bases). Germline CDR1 reads SNHLY; CDR2 reads FYNNEI. This CDR3 contains 13 residues. V was shortened by 7 bases and J by 0 bases, with 9 bases between the two germline ends. CDR3 region: CASKDRANYGYTF. CDR3 DNA sequence: TGTGCCAGCAAAGACAGAGCTAACTATGGCTACACCTTC.

The rearrangement links TRBV11-3 to TRBJ2-1, with TRBD2 matching 10 bases. There are 15 residues in the CDR3. With V trimmed by 2 bases and J by 4 bases, 2 bases remained unmatched. The germline CDR1 and CDR2 sequences are SGHNT and YENEEA. The CDR3 nucleotides are TGTGCCAGCAGCTTAACTAGCGGGGCATACAATGAGCAGTTCTTC. This gives the protein CASSLTSGAYNEQFF.

This clone was seen a few times. The CDR3 DNA reads TGTGCCAGCAGTTACAACAGGGGGATCTCTGGAAACACCATATATTTT. Translating it yields CASSYNRGISGNTIYF. The rearrangement joins TRBV6-5 to TRBJ1-3, with 8 bases fitting TRBD1. The ends lost 2 bases at V and 0 bases at J; junction bases unmatched: 3. Germline CDR1 MNHEY, CDR2 SVGAGI. The CDR3 is 16 amino acids.

V gene TRBV5-6 combines with J gene TRBJ1-2; D uncertain. Germline CDR1 is SGHDT and CDR2 is YYEEEE. V gave up 2 bases and J gave up 7 bases, with 12 bases separating them. This CDR3 is 13 amino acids long. DNA for the CDR3: TGTGCCAGCAGCTTTGGTCAGCGGTTTGGCTACACCTTC. Its protein is CASSFGQRFGYTF.

The chain links TRBV6-1 to TRBJ1-3; unclear D gene. Trimming shortened V by 2 bases and J by 0 bases, and 14 bases separated the two germline ends. From germline, CDR1 is MNHNS and CDR2 SASEGT. This CDR3 contains 17 residues. CDR3 coding DNA: TGTGCCAGCAGTGAATGGGCAGCTTTCTCCTCTGGAAACACCATATATTTT. This gives the protein CASSEWAAFSSGNTIYF.